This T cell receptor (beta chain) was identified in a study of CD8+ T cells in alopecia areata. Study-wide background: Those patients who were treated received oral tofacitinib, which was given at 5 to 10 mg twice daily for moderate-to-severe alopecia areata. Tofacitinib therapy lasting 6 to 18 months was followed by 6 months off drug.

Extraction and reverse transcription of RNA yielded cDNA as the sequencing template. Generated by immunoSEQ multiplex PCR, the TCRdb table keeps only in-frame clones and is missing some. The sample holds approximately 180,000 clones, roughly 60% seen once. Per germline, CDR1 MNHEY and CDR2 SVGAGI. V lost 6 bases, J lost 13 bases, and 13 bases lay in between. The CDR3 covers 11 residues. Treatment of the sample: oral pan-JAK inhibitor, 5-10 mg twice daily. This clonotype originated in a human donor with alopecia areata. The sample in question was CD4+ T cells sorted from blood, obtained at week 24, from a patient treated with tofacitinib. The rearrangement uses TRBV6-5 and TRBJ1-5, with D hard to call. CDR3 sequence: CASSDRRDQHF. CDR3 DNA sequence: TGTGCCAGCAGCGACCGAAGAGATCAGCATTTT.